A single sample is the source of the 28 T cell receptor beta chains below, sequenced in a study of blood T cell repertoires in COVID-19 (TCRdb year 2020). The library was produced with the immunoSEQ multiplex PCR assay. TCRdb stores this immuneACCESS table with in-frame sequences only. Part of the clones is absent; in the studies checked, under half of the shortfall reflects unresolved V genes, and no reason is known for the rest. This sample is represented by about 330,000 clones; around 88% of them were singletons. The ten largest clonotypes hold under 2% of the sample. The material sequenced was peripheral blood. The source is a woman in her forties or fifties with acute or convalescent COVID-19.

The chain combines TRBV9 with TRBJ2-3, with D unclear. There are 15 residues in the CDR3. Germline V gene data show CDR1 as SGDLS and CDR2 as YYNGEE. Trimming removed 2 bases at V and 5 bases at J, with 15 bases between. CDR3 in DNA: TGTGCCAGCAGCGTCCTGGGCCACGTGGGAGATACGCAGTATTTT. Protein sequence: CASSVLGHVGDTQYF.

This chain joins TRBV27 and TRBJ2-3; 12 nucleotides line up with TRBD2. This CDR3 comprises 15 residues. Germline CDR1 and CDR2: MNHEY and SMNVEV (reference sequence). V was clipped by 10 bases and J by 4 bases; unmatched bases: 9. The CDR3 bases are TGTGCCACGCAACGACTAGCGGGAGCGGCAGATACGCAGTATTTT. As protein: CATQRLAGAADTQYF.

V and J are TRBV27 and TRBJ2-2, with D maybe TRBD2 (6 bases). The CDR3 is 14 amino acids. CDR1 and CDR2 (germline): MNHEY, SMNVEV (reference sequence). Deletions cut 10 bases from V and 6 bases from J, with 18 bases between. The CDR3 coding sequence is TGTGCCACCTCGCGGGGCCCTGGACCCGGGGAGCTGTTTTTT. Translation: CATSRGPGPGELFF.

The V and J genes are TRBV20-1 and TRBJ1-1; 7 nucleotides align to TRBD1. Germline trimming cut 3 bases from V and 3 bases from J; bases unmatched to any gene: 7. Germline lookup yields CDR1 DFQATT and CDR2 SNEGSKA (reference sequence). The CDR3 is 14 amino acids. CDR3 amino acids: CSASEGARDTEAFF. Here the CDR3 DNA reads TGCAGTGCTAGTGAGGGGGCAAGGGACACTGAAGCTTTCTTT.

This sequence joins TRBV3-1 (or the pseudogene TRBV3-2) and TRBJ1-4; 8 bases match TRBD1. The CDR3 sequence is 17 residues long. The V and J ends lost 1 base and 0 bases, in that order; junction bases with no gene match: 4. Per the germline V gene, CDR1 is LGHDT and CDR2 is YNNKEL (reference sequence). The CDR3 DNA reads TGTGCCAGCAGCCAAGGGACAGGGCGTGCAACTAATGAAAAACTGTTTTTT. Protein product: CASSQGTGRATNEKLFF.

This chain links TRBV27 with TRBJ2-7; 7 bases map to TRBD1. The V gene end was trimmed by 4 bases and the J gene end by 3 bases; junction bases not matched to a gene: 6. The CDR3 has 14 amino acids. The germline V gene has CDR1 MNHEY and CDR2 SMNVEV (reference sequence). CDR3 coding DNA: TGTGCCAGCAGTTACCGGGACAGAATCTACGAGCAGTACTTC. Translating gives CASSYRDRIYEQYF.

The rearrangement uses TRBV14 and TRBJ2-1, with D hard to call. CDR3 length: 14 amino acids. V lost 1 base, J lost 3 bases, and 7 bases lay in between. The germline gives CDR1 SGHDN, CDR2 FVKESK. The CDR3 DNA follows: TGTGCCAGCAGCCAAGGACTCCACTACAATGAGCAGTTCTTC. Its translation is CASSQGLHYNEQFF.

J is TRBJ1-3 and V is TRBV6-5; D unresolved. The CDR3 totals 13 residues. V was shortened by 8 bases and J by 1 base, with 9 bases between the two germline ends. Germline-derived CDR1 and CDR2 are MNHEY and SVGAGI. The CDR3, as DNA: TGTGCCAGCGGGTTGACTTCTGGAAACACCATATATTTT. Its translation is CASGLTSGNTIYF.

The CDR3 sequence: CASSQQGSEKLFF. CDR3 nucleotide sequence: TGTGCCAGTAGTCAACAGGGTAGTGAAAAACTGTTTTTT. This chain connects TRBV19 to TRBJ1-4; D might be TRBD1 (6 bases). CDR1 and CDR2 (germline): LNHDA, SQIVND (reference sequence). The CDR3 is 13 amino acids. V lost 5 bases and J lost 7, with 11 bases in between.

The V and J genes are TRBV10-2 and TRBJ2-7, with a weak D call TRBD2 (6 bases). V lost 10 bases and J lost 0, with 19 bases in between. Germline V gene data show CDR1 as WSHSY and CDR2 as SAAADI. There are 15 residues in the CDR3. CDR3 DNA sequence: TGCGCCACTTATTCCGGGACTGGCAGCTCCTACGAGCAGTACTTC. It is translated as CATYSGTGSSYEQYF.

The rearrangement uses TRBV18 and TRBJ2-5; no definite D call. Germline V gene lookup returns CDR1 KGHSH and CDR2 LQKENI. Between the trimmed V and J ends, which lost 4 bases and 4 bases, there was a span of 19 bases. The CDR3 contains 16 residues. The CDR3 region has the DNA TGTGCCAGCTCACGCTTGTGGAAAGCGATTGGAGAGACCCAGTACTTC. Its translation: CASSRLWKAIGETQYF.

The chain carries TRBV7-9 and TRBJ1-2, with D uncertain. Germline assignment: CDR1 SEHNR and CDR2 FQNEAQ (reference sequence). The CDR3 is 13 amino acids. V lost 1 base, J lost 1 base, and 4 bases lay in between. The DNA of the CDR3 is TGTGCCAGCAGCTTAGACAGTAACTATGGCTACACCTTC. Its translation is CASSLDSNYGYTF.

The chain links TRBV7-9 to TRBJ1-2; no definite D call. The V gene lost 2 bases and the J gene lost 4 bases, with 8 bases spanning the gap. Germline V CDR1 and CDR2: SEHNR, FQNEAQ (reference sequence). The CDR3 is 13 amino acids. DNA for the CDR3: TGTGCCAGCAGCTTACAGTTTTTCTATGGCTACACCTTC. As protein: CASSLQFFYGYTF.

V is TRBV7-9 and J is TRBJ2-5; 11 positions agree with TRBD2. V was pared by 5 bases and J by 2 bases, with 7 bases of the junction left unmatched. The CDR3 consists of 16 residues. CDR1 and CDR2 (germline): SEHNR, FQNEAQ (reference sequence). The CDR3 region is CASSPPTSGMQETQYF. In DNA form, the CDR3 reads TGTGCCAGCAGCCCGCCGACTAGCGGGATGCAAGAGACCCAGTACTTC.

The chain employs TRBV6-2 or TRBV6-3 and TRBJ2-5; D might be TRBD1 (5 bases). CDR3 length equals 15 residues. Trimming removed 5 bases from V and 0 bases from J, with 13 bases in between. The V gene's germline CDR1 is MNHEY and CDR2 SVGEGT. DNA of the CDR3: TGTGCCAGCAGTCAAAAGGGCAGGGACCAAGAGACCCAGTACTTC. Protein sequence: CASSQKGRDQETQYF.

The chain combines TRBV9 with TRBJ2-3; D is perhaps TRBD2 (5 bases). The CDR3 covers 16 residues. Per the germline V gene, CDR1 is SGDLS and CDR2 is YYNGEE. V shed 4 bases and J shed 2 bases, with 17 bases lying between them. The CDR3 loop is CASSPTPPGYTDTQYF. The CDR3 DNA reads TGTGCCAGCAGCCCCACCCCGCCGGGATACACAGATACGCAGTATTTT.

The chain links TRBV18 to TRBJ1-2; TRBD1 might be the D (5 bases). CDR1 is KGHSH, CDR2 LQKENI, per germline. CDR3 length equals 15 residues. The V end was cut by 4 bases, the J end by 1 base, with 13 bases between. CDR3 nucleotides: TGTGCCAGCTCACGGGATCGGGGGAATAACTATGGCTACACCTTC. Translating it yields CASSRDRGNNYGYTF.

The chain links TRBV19 to TRBJ2-1, with TRBD2 matching over 8 bases. V gave up 4 bases and J gave up 2 bases; unmatched junction bases: 7. Germline CDR1 is LNHDA and CDR2 is SQIVND (reference sequence). The CDR3 loop spans 16 amino acids. Here the CDR3 reads CASSKSSGPTYNEQFF. The CDR3 nucleotides are TGTGCCAGTAGTAAATCTAGCGGGCCCACCTACAATGAGCAGTTCTTC.

The chain employs TRBV4-3 and TRBJ1-2, with D hard to call. The V gene's germline CDR1 is LGHNA and CDR2 YSLEER. Between the trimmed V and J ends, which lost 0 bases and 3 bases, there was a span of 11 bases. The CDR3 runs 15 residues. CDR3 nucleotides: TGCGCCAGCAGCCAAGATGCGGGTCTCGACTATGGCTACACCTTC. Its protein is CASSQDAGLDYGYTF.

The chain employs TRBV9 and TRBJ1-3; D remains ambiguous. Germline V gene lookup returns CDR1 SGDLS and CDR2 YYNGEE. V was clipped by 5 bases and J by 1 base, with 10 bases between them. The CDR3 contains 14 residues. The CDR3 region is CASSPLVSGNTIYF. CDR3 nucleotide sequence: TGTGCCAGCAGTCCTCTTGTATCTGGAAACACCATATATTTT.

The V gene is TRBV12-3 or TRBV12-4, the J gene TRBJ1-2; TRBD1 might be the D (6 bases). This CDR3 region has 12 residues. Trimming shortened V by 10 bases and J by 8 bases, and 17 bases separated the two germline ends. CDR3: CANSQGLGGYTF. The CDR3, as DNA: TGTGCCAACAGCCAGGGGCTCGGCGGCTACACCTTC.

The gene calls are TRBV7-9 and TRBJ2-2; D gene ambiguous. CDR1 is SEHNR and CDR2 is FQNEAQ in the germline V gene (reference sequence). V lost 8 bases, J lost 0 bases, and 10 bases lay in between. The CDR3 covers 14 residues. The CDR3 bases are TGTGCCAGCGAGGAGTACCCGAACACCGGGGAGCTGTTTTTT. Protein: CASEEYPNTGELFF. Full variable domain (rest looked up from reference TRBV7-9 and TRBJ2-2): DTGVSQNPRHKITKRGQNVTFRCDPISEHNRLYWYRQTLGQGPEFLTYFQNEAQLEKSRLLSDRFSAERPKGSFSTLEIQRTEQGDSAMYLCASEEYPNTGELFFGEGSRLTVL.

The V and J genes are TRBV2 and TRBJ2-3; 9 bases are a match to TRBD1. Trimming took 3 bases from V and 5 from J; bases not matched to a gene: 12. The CDR3 extends over 17 amino acids. CDR1 is SNHLY and CDR2 is FYNNEI in the germline V gene. The CDR3 DNA reads as TGTGCCAGCAGTGAGCCCGTCCGGGACAGGGCGGGAGATACGCAGTATTTT. Encoded protein: CASSEPVRDRAGDTQYF. Looking up the rest from reference TRBV2 and TRBJ2-3 gives the full variable domain: EPEVTQTPSHQVTQMGQEVILRCVPISNHLYFYWYRQILGQKVEFLVSFYNNEISEKSEIFDDQFSVERPDGSNFTLKIRSTKLEDSAMYFCASSEPVRDRAGDTQYFGPGTRLTVL.

This clone was found a few times. The chain has TRBV18 and TRBJ2-1; 12 positions match TRBD2. Germline-derived CDR1 and CDR2 are KGHSH and LQKENI. V lost 4 bases and J lost 1; bases outside the gene matches: 5. This CDR3 spans 17 amino acids. In DNA, the CDR3 is TGTGCCAGCTCACGGGAACTAGCGGGAGGATCCTACAATGAGCAGTTCTTC. Protein product: CASSRELAGGSYNEQFF.

The V gene is TRBV19, the J gene TRBJ2-1, with 9 positions matching TRBD2. This CDR3 region has 17 residues. Germline values: CDR1 LNHDA, CDR2 SQIVND (reference sequence). The trim removed 11 bases at V and 0 bases at J, leaving 14 bases unmatched. CDR3 region: CAAPPSGVPSSYNEQFF. In DNA form, the CDR3 reads TGTGCCGCACCGCCTAGCGGGGTACCGAGCTCCTACAATGAGCAGTTCTTC.

The V gene is TRBV10-3, the J gene TRBJ1-6, with a possible D match to TRBD1 (5 bases). V gave up 5 bases and J gave up 0 bases, with 8 bases separating them. The germline CDR1 and CDR2 sequences are ENHRY and SYGVKD. The CDR3 loop spans 15 amino acids. The CDR3 loop is CAISMDISYNSPLHF. The CDR3 nucleotides are TGTGCCATCAGTATGGACATCTCCTATAATTCACCCCTCCACTTT.

This rearrangement joins TRBV5-1 to TRBJ1-1, with 9 bases identical to TRBD1. V dropped 0 bases and J dropped 4; count of bases not matched to a gene: 4. The germline CDR1 and CDR2 sequences are SGHRS and YFSETQ. This CDR3 comprises 15 residues. CDR3 DNA: TGCGCCAGCAGCTTGGGGGGACAGGGAGCCACTGAAGCTTTCTTT. Its protein product is CASSLGGQGATEAFF.

This chain uses TRBV28 with TRBJ2-1, with 7 bases fitting TRBD2. This CDR3 has 14 amino acids. Germline-derived CDR1 and CDR2 are MDHEN and SYDVKM. Germline trimming cut 7 bases from V and 10 bases from J; bases unmatched to any gene: 13. This CDR3 reads CASTPYSGFSEQFF. DNA of the CDR3: TGTGCCAGCACCCCATATAGCGGGTTCAGCGAGCAGTTCTTC.